This T cell receptor (beta chain) stems from a study of human T cells and chemical hapten exposure. Study context: Investigators sensitized around 2 cm by around 2 cm of upper inner arm skin with 2% DPC. Study results and limitations: The number of TCRs over 1 in 1000 frequency stayed unchanged after DPC.

Germline V gene lookup returns CDR1 MNHNS and CDR2 SASEGT. V lost 10 bases and J lost 1; bases outside the gene matches: 11. This CDR3 spans 17 amino acids. In this sample, this clonotype turned up a few times. Its antigen is as yet unknown. As the library was built, unique molecular identifiers were attached to individual cDNA molecules. TCRdb analysed the RACE reads with MiXCR anew, one entry per CDR3 protein. Here the sample spans tens of thousands of distinct CDR3 sequences, around 10% being singletons. Noted time point: patch test 2, 6 weeks after DPC sensitization. As for treatment: therapeutic diphenylcyclopropenone sensitization with weekly scalp DPC. Blood sampling occurred before each patch-test application.

This clonotype originated in a man younger than 35 with alopecia areata. Some clones in this sample may be carry-over from other donors' samples. V usage is TRBV6-1 and J usage is TRBJ2-2, with 11 bases that match TRBD2. Specimen: whole blood, collected in connection with sensitization to the hapten diphenylcyclopropenone (DPC). The CDR3 nucleotides read TGTGCCACCTCCCCCCTAGCGGGGGGCGGGAACACCGGGGAGCTGTTTTTT. This translates into CATSPLAGGGNTGELFF.